Listed below are T cell receptor beta chains from one sample, sequenced in a study of naive and memory T cell subsets. TCRdb re-called the 5' RACE reads with MiXCR, one entry per CDR3 protein. The data hold about 59,000 distinct CDR3 sequences, with around 8% observed a single time. These receptor sequences come from a female donor in good health. The CDR3 runs from the conserved cysteine through the conserved F or W. Each record gives: CDR3 DNA, CDR3 protein, J gene, V gene, D gene, clone size. A D gene is named only where the DNA matches it firmly. Clone size appears in some rows only: once, few, many, or a class for an expanded clone.

CDR3nt: TGTGCCAGCAGTGAAGTTCAGCGGGGGGGCCCAGATACGCAGTATTTT
CDR3aa: CASSEVQRGGPDTQYF
j_gene: TRBJ2-3
v_gene: TRBV2
d_gene: TRBD2
abundance: few

CDR3nt: TGTGCCACCGCAAAAAGCAAGGTGGCTGATACGCAGTATTTT
CDR3aa: CATAKSKVADTQYF
j_gene: TRBJ2-3
v_gene: TRBV19
d_gene: -
abundance: -

CDR3nt: TGTGCCAGCAGTTTTCGCTACGAGCAGTACTTC
CDR3aa: CASSFRYEQYF
j_gene: TRBJ2-7
v_gene: TRBV28
d_gene: -
abundance: many

CDR3nt: TGCGCCAGCAGCCACATAGCGGGAGGAGGAGAGACCCAGTACTTC
CDR3aa: CASSHIAGGGETQYF
j_gene: TRBJ2-5
v_gene: TRBV4-1
d_gene: TRBD2
abundance: few

CDR3nt: TGTGCCAGCAACCATGGGAGCGGGGCTAAAACCGGGGAGCTGTTTTTT
CDR3aa: CASNHGSGAKTGELFF
j_gene: TRBJ2-2
v_gene: TRBV7-9
d_gene: TRBD2
abundance: many

CDR3nt: TGCAGTGCTAGAAAGACTAGCGACTATGAGCAGTTCTTC
CDR3aa: CSARKTSDYEQFF
j_gene: TRBJ2-1
v_gene: TRBV20-1
d_gene: TRBD2
abundance: few

CDR3nt: TGTGCCAGCAGTTCGATCATCTCACCCCTCCACTTT
CDR3aa: CASSSIISPLHF
j_gene: TRBJ1-6
v_gene: TRBV28
d_gene: -
abundance: -

CDR3nt: TGTGCCAGCAGCCCAACCGGACTCCCCTTGTACTTC
CDR3aa: CASSPTGLPLYF
j_gene: TRBJ2-7
v_gene: TRBV3-1
d_gene: -
abundance: many

CDR3nt: TGTGCCAGTAGTACCCTCCTAAAGGGACAGTTCACTGAAGCTTTCTTT
CDR3aa: CASSTLLKGQFTEAFF
j_gene: TRBJ1-1
v_gene: TRBV19
d_gene: TRBD1
abundance: -

CDR3nt: TGTGCCAGCAGCCTACCAAACTTGAAACTGTTTTTT
CDR3aa: CASSLPNLKLFF
j_gene: TRBJ1-4
v_gene: TRBV3-1
d_gene: -
abundance: few

CDR3nt: TGTGCCAGCAGCCATGGACGTTTGAACACTGAAGCTTTCTTT
CDR3aa: CASSHGRLNTEAFF
j_gene: TRBJ1-1
v_gene: TRBV14
d_gene: -
abundance: few

CDR3nt: TGCGCCAGCAGCCCTGGGACGGTCAGCTCTGGGGCCAACGTCCTGACTTTC
CDR3aa: CASSPGTVSSGANVLTF
j_gene: TRBJ2-6
v_gene: TRBV5-1
d_gene: -
abundance: -

CDR3nt: TGTGCCAGCAGCCCCTCAAGAGACACTGAAGCTTTCTTT
CDR3aa: CASSPSRDTEAFF
j_gene: TRBJ1-1
v_gene: TRBV7-3
d_gene: -
abundance: many

CDR3nt: TGTGCCAGTAACCCGGGGACAGGCTCCTACAATGAGCAGTTCTTC
CDR3aa: CASNPGTGSYNEQFF
j_gene: TRBJ2-1
v_gene: TRBV19
d_gene: TRBD1
abundance: few

CDR3nt: TGTGCCAGCAGCTCACAAACCGATACAGGGGAAAACACTGAAGCTTTCTTT
CDR3aa: CASSSQTDTGENTEAFF
j_gene: TRBJ1-1
v_gene: TRBV6-5
d_gene: TRBD1
abundance: many

CDR3nt: TGCAGCGTTGAAGGTTCCCCAAGCTCTGGAAACACCATATATTTT
CDR3aa: CSVEGSPSSGNTIYF
j_gene: TRBJ1-3
v_gene: TRBV29-1
d_gene: -
abundance: few

CDR3nt: TGCAGTGCTATTGTCAGCTTAGCCAAAAACATTCAGTACTTC
CDR3aa: CSAIVSLAKNIQYF
j_gene: TRBJ2-4
v_gene: TRBV20-1
d_gene: -
abundance: -

CDR3nt: TGTGCCATCAGTGAGTCAGGGGGCGGTGAAGCTTTCTTT
CDR3aa: CAISESGGGEAFF
j_gene: TRBJ1-1
v_gene: TRBV10-3
d_gene: TRBD1
abundance: -

CDR3nt: TGTGCCACCTCCGGGGGCCCCAAGCCCCAGCATTTT
CDR3aa: CATSGGPKPQHF
j_gene: TRBJ1-5
v_gene: TRBV28
d_gene: -
abundance: many

CDR3nt: TGTGCCAGCAGCCGGACAGGGTTCCGGAGCGCATCGGTGCTGTTTTTT
CDR3aa: CASSRTGFRSASVLFF
j_gene: TRBJ2-2
v_gene: TRBV13
d_gene: TRBD1
abundance: -

CDR3nt: TGCGCCAGCAGCTTGGAAACGGGATCCACTTATGGCTACACCTTC
CDR3aa: CASSLETGSTYGYTF
j_gene: TRBJ1-2
v_gene: TRBV5-1
d_gene: -
abundance: -

CDR3nt: TGTGCCAGCAACCCGAGCGGGGGACTAGCGGGAAATGAGCAGTTCTTC
CDR3aa: CASNPSGGLAGNEQFF
j_gene: TRBJ2-1
v_gene: TRBV12-3/TRBV12-4
d_gene: TRBD2
abundance: few

CDR3nt: TGTGCCAGCAGTGACCACAGGGTTAATGAAAAACTGTTTTTT
CDR3aa: CASSDHRVNEKLFF
j_gene: TRBJ1-4
v_gene: TRBV2
d_gene: -
abundance: many

CDR3nt: TGCAGTGCTAGCTCTGAGGACAGGGGGACGAATGTAAACACTGAAGCTTTCTTT
CDR3aa: CSASSEDRGTNVNTEAFF
j_gene: TRBJ1-1
v_gene: TRBV20-1
d_gene: TRBD1
abundance: many

CDR3nt: TGTGCCAGCTCACTGGGACAAACTGAAGCTTTCTTT
CDR3aa: CASSLGQTEAFF
j_gene: TRBJ1-1
v_gene: TRBV18
d_gene: -
abundance: -

CDR3nt: TGCAGTGCTAGCTCCCCTAGCGGGAGCGGAGAGACCCAGTACTTC
CDR3aa: CSASSPSGSGETQYF
j_gene: TRBJ2-5
v_gene: TRBV20-1
d_gene: TRBD2
abundance: few

CDR3nt: TGCAGCGTTGAGGGGACTAGCGGGGCTCCGGTCTTC
CDR3aa: CSVEGTSGAPVF
j_gene: TRBJ2-1
v_gene: TRBV29-1
d_gene: TRBD2
abundance: -

CDR3nt: TGTGCCAGCAGCTTGGCGGGGACACGGAAAAACATTCAGTACTTC
CDR3aa: CASSLAGTRKNIQYF
j_gene: TRBJ2-4
v_gene: TRBV5-6
d_gene: -
abundance: many

CDR3nt: TGTGCCAGCACCATTGATGGGCGGGGGGGCATCGGTGAGCAGTTCTTC
CDR3aa: CASTIDGRGGIGEQFF
j_gene: TRBJ2-1
v_gene: TRBV6-2/TRBV6-3
d_gene: TRBD2
abundance: -

CDR3nt: TGTGCCAGCAGCTTAACAAGCGGGGTTCAAGAGACCCAGTACTTC
CDR3aa: CASSLTSGVQETQYF
j_gene: TRBJ2-5
v_gene: TRBV7-3
d_gene: TRBD2
abundance: -

CDR3nt: TGTGCCAGCAGTTACTCGTCGGGGGCTGCCTACGAGCAGTACTTC
CDR3aa: CASSYSSGAAYEQYF
j_gene: TRBJ2-7
v_gene: TRBV6-5
d_gene: -
abundance: -

CDR3nt: TGTGCCACCTATTTGAGGGGCGGAGGAGACACTGAAGCTTTCTTT
CDR3aa: CATYLRGGGDTEAFF
j_gene: TRBJ1-1
v_gene: TRBV12-3/TRBV12-4
d_gene: -
abundance: many

CDR3nt: TGTGCCAGCAGGAGAGGGACAGTTAGCACAGATACGCAGTATTTT
CDR3aa: CASRRGTVSTDTQYF
j_gene: TRBJ2-3
v_gene: TRBV11-2
d_gene: TRBD1
abundance: -

CDR3nt: TGTGCCAGCAGCTGGGAAGGACTAGCGGGAGTCGGGGAGCTGTTTTTT
CDR3aa: CASSWEGLAGVGELFF
j_gene: TRBJ2-2
v_gene: TRBV13
d_gene: TRBD2
abundance: -

CDR3nt: TGTGCCAGCGGGACTGACTACGAGCAGTACTTC
CDR3aa: CASGTDYEQYF
j_gene: TRBJ2-7
v_gene: TRBV12-3/TRBV12-4
d_gene: -
abundance: -

CDR3nt: TGCGCCAGCAGTGATTCCAGGGCATCCTACAATGAGCAGTTCTTC
CDR3aa: CASSDSRASYNEQFF
j_gene: TRBJ2-1
v_gene: TRBV10-1
d_gene: -
abundance: -

CDR3nt: TGTGCCAGCAGTTTTACCGGGACATTAGCCTACGAGCAGTACTTC
CDR3aa: CASSFTGTLAYEQYF
j_gene: TRBJ2-7
v_gene: TRBV28
d_gene: -
abundance: -

CDR3nt: TGTGCCAGCAAAGGACAGGGAAATTCACCCCTCCACTTT
CDR3aa: CASKGQGNSPLHF
j_gene: TRBJ1-6
v_gene: TRBV7-3
d_gene: TRBD1
abundance: -

CDR3nt: TGCAGCGTTGAAGACAGGGGGAACTATGGCTACACCTTC
CDR3aa: CSVEDRGNYGYTF
j_gene: TRBJ1-2
v_gene: TRBV29-1
d_gene: TRBD1
abundance: many

CDR3nt: TGTGCCAGCAGTTACGAAGCGGGGGGGCGCAATGAGCAGTTCTTC
CDR3aa: CASSYEAGGRNEQFF
j_gene: TRBJ2-1
v_gene: TRBV6-5
d_gene: TRBD2
abundance: few

CDR3nt: TGTGCCAGCAGGAGACGACAGGGGGATGACGAGCAGTACTTC
CDR3aa: CASRRRQGDDEQYF
j_gene: TRBJ2-7
v_gene: TRBV6-5
d_gene: TRBD1
abundance: few

CDR3nt: TGCGCCAGCAGCTTGACGTCCCCAGGGGGCGTAGCTTTCTTT
CDR3aa: CASSLTSPGGVAFF
j_gene: TRBJ1-1
v_gene: TRBV5-1
d_gene: TRBD1
abundance: few

CDR3nt: TGTGCCAGCAATTACAGAAATAATCAGCCCCAGCATTTT
CDR3aa: CASNYRNNQPQHF
j_gene: TRBJ1-5
v_gene: TRBV6-6
d_gene: -
abundance: many

CDR3nt: TGTGCCAGCAGTTTGGCGCAGGGGCCAAGCTCCTACAATGAGCAGTTCTTC
CDR3aa: CASSLAQGPSSYNEQFF
j_gene: TRBJ2-1
v_gene: TRBV28
d_gene: -
abundance: -

CDR3nt: TGTGCCAGCATCTGGGACAGGGGTTACGAGCAGTACTTC
CDR3aa: CASIWDRGYEQYF
j_gene: TRBJ2-7
v_gene: TRBV6-1
d_gene: TRBD1
abundance: -

CDR3nt: TGTGCCAGCAGCCCAAAGGACACTGGGGCTTTCTTT
CDR3aa: CASSPKDTGAFF
j_gene: TRBJ1-1
v_gene: TRBV7-9
d_gene: -
abundance: -

CDR3nt: TGCGCCAGCAGCTTTGGTAGCGGACTTAGCACAGATACGCAGTATTTT
CDR3aa: CASSFGSGLSTDTQYF
j_gene: TRBJ2-3
v_gene: TRBV5-1
d_gene: -
abundance: -

CDR3nt: TGTGCCAGCAGCTCCCATGGGGGGGAGATAAAATCCCCAAGCTACAATGAGCAGTTCTTC
CDR3aa: CASSSHGGEIKSPSYNEQFF
j_gene: TRBJ2-1
v_gene: TRBV7-9
d_gene: TRBD2
abundance: many

CDR3nt: TGCGCCAGCAGCTTTGAAACCGAGGGGGCTGAAGCTTTCTTT
CDR3aa: CASSFETEGAEAFF
j_gene: TRBJ1-1
v_gene: TRBV5-1
d_gene: -
abundance: few

CDR3nt: TGCGCCAGCAGCTTGGCCGTACAGGGGACGACTGAAGCTTTCTTT
CDR3aa: CASSLAVQGTTEAFF
j_gene: TRBJ1-1
v_gene: TRBV5-1
d_gene: TRBD1
abundance: many

CDR3nt: TGTGCCAGCAGCGTAGGACACCAGCTTAGCACAGATACGCAGTATTTT
CDR3aa: CASSVGHQLSTDTQYF
j_gene: TRBJ2-3
v_gene: TRBV9
d_gene: -
abundance: -

CDR3nt: TGTGCCAGCAGTTTGCGAGGGTCGGGCTCCTACAATGAGCAGTTCTTC
CDR3aa: CASSLRGSGSYNEQFF
j_gene: TRBJ2-1
v_gene: TRBV28
d_gene: -
abundance: -

CDR3nt: TGTGCCAGCAGCTTAGCGCGGGTAGTCGGAAGAGATACGCAGTATTTT
CDR3aa: CASSLARVVGRDTQYF
j_gene: TRBJ2-3
v_gene: TRBV7-8
d_gene: -
abundance: many

CDR3nt: TGTGCCAGCAGCCAAGATAGGGGGGAGTCTTACAATGAGCAGTTCTTC
CDR3aa: CASSQDRGESYNEQFF
j_gene: TRBJ2-1
v_gene: TRBV3-1
d_gene: -
abundance: few

CDR3nt: TGTGCCAGCAGCTCGGGAAACGGGATCTCTGAAGCTTTCTTT
CDR3aa: CASSSGNGISEAFF
j_gene: TRBJ1-1
v_gene: TRBV7-9
d_gene: -
abundance: many